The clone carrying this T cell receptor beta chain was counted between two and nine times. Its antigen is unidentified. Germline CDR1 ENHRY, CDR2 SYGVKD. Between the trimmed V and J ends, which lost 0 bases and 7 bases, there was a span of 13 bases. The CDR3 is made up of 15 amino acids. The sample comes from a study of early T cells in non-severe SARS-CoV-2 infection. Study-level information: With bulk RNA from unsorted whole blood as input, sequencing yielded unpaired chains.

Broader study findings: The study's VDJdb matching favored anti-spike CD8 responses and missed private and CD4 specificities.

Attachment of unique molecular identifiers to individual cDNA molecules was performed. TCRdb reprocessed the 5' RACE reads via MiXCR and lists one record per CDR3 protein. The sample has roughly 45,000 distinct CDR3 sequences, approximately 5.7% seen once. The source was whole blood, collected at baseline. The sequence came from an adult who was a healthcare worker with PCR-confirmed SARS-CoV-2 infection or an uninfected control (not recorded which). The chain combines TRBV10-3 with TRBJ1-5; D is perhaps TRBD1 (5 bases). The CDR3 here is CAISESNQGVQPQHF. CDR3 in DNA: TGTGCCATCAGTGAGTCGAACCAGGGAGTGCAGCCCCAGCATTTT.